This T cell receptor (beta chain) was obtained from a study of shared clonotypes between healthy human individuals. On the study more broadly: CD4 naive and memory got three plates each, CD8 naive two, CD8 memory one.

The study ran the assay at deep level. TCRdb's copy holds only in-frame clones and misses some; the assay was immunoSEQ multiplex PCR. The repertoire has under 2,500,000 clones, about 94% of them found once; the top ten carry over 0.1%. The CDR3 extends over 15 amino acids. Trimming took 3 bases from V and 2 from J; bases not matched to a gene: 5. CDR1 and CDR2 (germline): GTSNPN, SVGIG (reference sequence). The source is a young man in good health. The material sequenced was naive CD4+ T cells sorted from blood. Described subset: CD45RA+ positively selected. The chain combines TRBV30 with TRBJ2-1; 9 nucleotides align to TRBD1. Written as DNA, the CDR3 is TGTGCCTGGAGGGGCGACAGGGGGACCTACAATGAGCAGTTCTTC. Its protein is CAWRGDRGTYNEQFF.